The rows below give T cell receptor beta chains drawn from one sample of a study of shared clonotypes between healthy human individuals. Repertoires were generated with immunoSEQ multiplex PCR, while TCRdb's copy carries only in-frame clones and drops some. The sample consists of about 710,000 clones, approximately 73% of them appearing once. Sample: memory CD4+ T cells sorted from blood. The source is a woman aged 25 to 45 in good health. The CDR3 runs from the conserved cysteine through the conserved F or W. Each record gives: V gene, CDR3 length, clone size, J gene, CDR3 protein. Clone size, where shown, is once, few, many, or a class for clones that have expanded.

TRBV5-1,17,NA,TRBJ2-2,CASSLGLAGASTGELFF
TRBV7-7,13,NA,TRBJ2-2,CASSSQGTGELFF
TRBV5-1,15,NA,TRBJ2-2,CASSPSGHNTGELFF
TRBV19,17,NA,TRBJ2-5,CASSIEASPSSKETQYF
TRBV19,17,NA,TRBJ2-6,CASSMAVRGSGANVLTF
TRBV25-1,13,NA,TRBJ2-1,CASSDDRADEQFF
TRBV4-1,16,NA,TRBJ2-2,CASSHPSGRRTGELFF
TRBV11-2,16,once,TRBJ2-1,CASSFTQGHRDNEQFF
TRBV29-1,14,NA,TRBJ2-3,CSVEDPARTDTQYF
TRBV19,15,NA,TRBJ2-1,CASQSLAGDYNEQFF
TRBV5-1,15,few,TRBJ1-2,CASSSLDSPRNGYTF
TRBV7-9,11,NA,TRBJ2-7,CASSALGEQYF
TRBV6-1,12,NA,TRBJ1-5,CASSDSNQPQHF
TRBV19,13,NA,TRBJ2-1,CASRPDRGSEQFF
TRBV9,14,few,TRBJ1-5,CASSVGPETKPQHF